This T cell receptor (beta chain) was obtained from a study of blood T cell repertoires in COVID-19. Across the whole study: Samples of COVID-19 (acute and convalescent) were obtained from the United States, Italy and Spain. T cells, B-cell-depleted T cells, or PBMCs supplied cDNA or gDNA.

The germline V gene has CDR1 SGDLS and CDR2 YYNGEE. V lost 3 bases to trimming and J lost 2 bases, with 12 bases between them. This CDR3 has 15 residues. Repertoires were generated with immunoSEQ multiplex PCR, while TCRdb's copy carries only in-frame clones and drops some. The table records around 190,000 clones, approximately 80% of them present only once. The chain couples TRBV9 to TRBJ2-1; no clear D. Sequences were obtained from peripheral blood. The source is a human donor in a cohort sampled during active COVID-19. The CDR3 DNA sequence: TGTGCCAGCAGCGGGCGCCCGACTCCCTACAATGAGCAGTTCTTC. Its protein is CASSGRPTPYNEQFF.